This passage covers 14 T cell receptor beta chains from one sample sequenced in a study of cytomegalovirus exposure and HLA in healthy donors. The PCR used 60 Vbeta and 13 Jbeta primers. Only in-frame clones appear in the TCRdb table, and some are missing; sequencing was by immunoSEQ multiplex PCR. The sample has some 48,000 clones; 80% are singletons. Sequenced sample: PBMCs. These receptors were collected from a man aged 25 to 40 in good health and CMV-seropositive.

This clone was detected only once. V gene TRBV7-3 combines with J gene TRBJ2-5; 13 bases agree with TRBD2. The CDR3 contains 16 residues. Germline lookup yields CDR1 SGHTA and CDR2 FQGTGA. V lost 5 bases, J lost 3 bases, and 6 bases stayed unmatched. CDR3 nucleotides: TGTGCCAGCAGCCCTACTAGCGGGGGGGTTAAAGAGACCCAGTACTTC. Translating it yields CASSPTSGGVKETQYF.

This clone was recorded only once. V and J are TRBV14 and TRBJ2-5, with D possibly TRBD2 on 6 matching bases. The CDR3 runs to 16 residues. The V gene lost 1 base and the J gene lost 4 bases, with 16 bases spanning the gap. Germline V lookup: CDR1 SGHDN, CDR2 FVKESK. The chain's CDR3 is CASSQGGAARGETQYF. DNA for the CDR3: TGTGCCAGCAGCCAAGGCGGGGCAGCTCGGGGAGAGACCCAGTACTTC.

This clone was counted once. The J gene is TRBJ1-2, the V gene TRBV18; D might be TRBD1 (6 bases). The V end lost 2 bases, the J end lost 4 bases, and 11 bases lay between the germline ends. CDR1 is KGHSH and CDR2 is LQKENI in the germline V gene. The CDR3 loop spans 14 amino acids. Here the CDR3 reads CASSPGRGAYGYTF. CDR3 nucleotides: TGTGCCAGCTCACCAGGCAGGGGCGCCTATGGCTACACCTTC.

In its sample, this clone was seen once. The J gene is TRBJ2-5, the V gene TRBV5-1, with 10 bases aligning to TRBD1. The J call may not be correct, given that the DNA end is closer to TRBJ2-7. The germline gives CDR1 SGHRS, CDR2 YFSETQ. The CDR3 is 14 amino acids. CDR3 nucleotides: TGCGCCAGCAGCCGGGGACAGGGGTTTAGCGAGCAGTACTTC. This gives the protein CASSRGQGFSEQYF.

This chain links TRBV10-1 with TRBJ2-5; 9 bases are a match to TRBD1. Germline CDR1 is WNHNN and CDR2 is SYGVQD (reference sequence). The length of the CDR3 is 17 residues. V was clipped by 6 bases and J by 5 bases; unmatched bases: 16. Written as DNA, the CDR3 is TGCGCCAGCAGCCCTCTCCCCGGGACAGGGAGGTTGGAGACCCAGTACTTC. It codes for CASSPLPGTGRLETQYF.

This chain connects TRBV19 to TRBJ2-3; no definite D call. From germline, CDR1 is LNHDA and CDR2 SQIVND (reference sequence). V was trimmed by 3 bases and J by 0 bases, leaving 10 bases between them. There are 15 residues in the CDR3. The chain's CDR3 is CASSIRSSSTDTQYF. As DNA, the CDR3 is TGTGCCAGTAGTATCAGGTCCTCTAGCACAGATACGCAGTATTTT.

This clone has just one count. This sequence joins TRBV5-6 and TRBJ1-6; tentatively, D is TRBD1 (6 bases). V lost 6 bases and J lost 5, with 12 bases in between. Germline V gene lookup returns CDR1 SGHDT and CDR2 YYEEEE. This CDR3 is 14 amino acids long. CDR3 DNA: TGTGCCAGCACATCGGGACATAATAATTCACCCCTCCACTTT. Protein product: CASTSGHNNSPLHF.

J is TRBJ1-1 and V is TRBV5-1; 7 nucleotides match TRBD1. This CDR3 has 16 residues. Trimming at V came to 0 bases and at J to 4 bases, leaving 9 bases not matched to a gene. Germline CDR1 is SGHRS and CDR2 is YFSETQ. The CDR3 loop is CASSLVAGTAGTEAFF. CDR3 DNA: TGCGCCAGCAGCTTGGTGGCCGGGACAGCCGGCACTGAAGCTTTCTTT.

CDR3 in DNA: TGTGCCAGTAGTCTAAACGGGATGACTGCCTACGAGCAGTACTTC. It codes for CASSLNGMTAYEQYF. The chain is built from TRBV19 and TRBJ2-7; D may be TRBD2 (5 bases). The CDR3 length is 15 residues. Trimming stripped 5 bases from V and 2 bases from J, with 16 bases between. Germline CDR1 and CDR2: LNHDA and SQIVND (reference sequence).

The count of this clone is one. V usage is TRBV28 and J usage is TRBJ1-5; possible D gene TRBD1, 5 bases. Germline V gene data show CDR1 as MDHEN and CDR2 as SYDVKM. CDR3 length: 18 amino acids. Trimming stripped 2 bases from V and 5 bases from J, with 22 bases between. The CDR3 protein is CASSLVWGRSGKDQPQHF. CDR3 nucleotides: TGTGCCAGCAGTTTAGTGTGGGGGAGGTCGGGCAAGGATCAGCCCCAGCATTTT.

This rearrangement joins TRBV6-5 to TRBJ1-1, with TRBD1 identical over 9 bases. The germline V gene encodes CDR1 MNHEY and CDR2 SVGAGI. The CDR3 length is 13 residues. V lost 6 bases and J lost 1; bases outside the gene matches: 0. The CDR3 DNA reads as TGTGCCAGCAGACAGGGGGCGAACACTGAAGCTTTCTTT. This translates into CASRQGANTEAFF.

The chain joins TRBV5-1 to TRBJ2-1; D is perhaps TRBD1 (6 bases). From germline, CDR1 is SGHRS and CDR2 YFSETQ. The CDR3 is 12 residues long. Trimming left V 6 bases short and J 3 bases short, with 7 bases between. CDR3 residues: CASKDSYNEQFF. The CDR3 DNA reads as TGCGCCAGCAAGGACAGCTACAATGAGCAGTTCTTC.

Written as DNA, the CDR3 is TGTGCCAGCAGCTCACCACACTACGAGCAGTACTTC. Translation: CASSSPHYEQYF. V is TRBV7-6 and J is TRBJ2-7; no definite D call. V was shortened by 4 bases and J by 3 bases, with 7 bases between the two germline ends. Germline assignment: CDR1 SGHVS and CDR2 FNYEAQ. This CDR3 is 12 amino acids long.

The chain has TRBV5-6 and TRBJ2-7; 8 nucleotides match TRBD1. Trimming removed 4 bases from V and 7 bases from J; junction bases left unmatched: 16. This CDR3 is 16 amino acids long. Germline V gene sequence: CDR1 SGHDT, CDR2 YYEEEE. The CDR3 sequence is CASSRMGQAGFSEQYF. Written as DNA, the CDR3 is TGTGCCAGCAGCAGGATGGGACAGGCGGGTTTTTCGGAGCAGTACTTC.